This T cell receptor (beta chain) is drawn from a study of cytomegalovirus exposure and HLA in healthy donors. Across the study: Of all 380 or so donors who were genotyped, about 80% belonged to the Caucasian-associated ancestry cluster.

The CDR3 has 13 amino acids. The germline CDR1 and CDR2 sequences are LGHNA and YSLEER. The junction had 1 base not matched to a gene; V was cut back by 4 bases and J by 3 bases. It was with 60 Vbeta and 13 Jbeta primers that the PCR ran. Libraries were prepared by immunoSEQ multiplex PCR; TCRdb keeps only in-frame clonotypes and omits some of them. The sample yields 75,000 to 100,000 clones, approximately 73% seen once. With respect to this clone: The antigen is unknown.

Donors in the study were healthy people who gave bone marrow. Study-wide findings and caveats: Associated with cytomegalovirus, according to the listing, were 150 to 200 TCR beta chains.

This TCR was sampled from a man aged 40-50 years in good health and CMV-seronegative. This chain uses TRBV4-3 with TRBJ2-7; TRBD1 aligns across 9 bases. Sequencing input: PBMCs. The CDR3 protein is CASSRDRVYEQYF. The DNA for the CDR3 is TGCGCCAGCAGCCGGGACAGGGTCTACGAGCAGTACTTC.